This TCR beta chain was captured in a study of shared clonotypes between healthy human individuals. Study summary: Donor composition was a couple of women and a few men, aged 18 to 49.

Donors were healthy HIV-negative adults without recently reported acute infections or vaccinations. CD45RA-negative memory and CD45RA+ naive subsets were split from the CD4+ cells. The method was immunoSEQ multiplex PCR; TCRdb's version includes in-frame clones alone and lacks a portion of them. The sample lists 2.5 million or so clones, about 92% occurring once. The V end was cut by 1 base, the J end by 0 bases, with 18 bases between. CDR3 length: 18 amino acids. Germline V gene lookup returns CDR1 LGHNA and CDR2 YSLEER. This chain uses TRBV4-3 with TRBJ1-2, with a tentative D call TRBD1 (6 bases). The sample comprised naive CD4+ T cells sorted from blood. Subset specified: CD45RA+ positively selected. This sequence was found in a young man in good health. The chain's CDR3 is CASSQGLPGQTSNYGYTF. In DNA, the CDR3 is TGCGCCAGCAGCCAAGGTCTACCAGGACAGACCTCTAACTATGGCTACACCTTC.